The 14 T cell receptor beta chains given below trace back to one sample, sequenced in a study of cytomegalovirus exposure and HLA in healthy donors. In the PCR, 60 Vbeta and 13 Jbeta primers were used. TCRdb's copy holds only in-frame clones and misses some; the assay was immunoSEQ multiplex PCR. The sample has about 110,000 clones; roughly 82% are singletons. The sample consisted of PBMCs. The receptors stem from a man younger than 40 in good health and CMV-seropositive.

CDR3 nucleotide sequence: TGTGCCAGCAGTTCCCCCACAGGGGGCACCCTAGATACGCAGTATTTT. This translates into CASSSPTGGTLDTQYF. V usage is TRBV28 and J usage is TRBJ2-3, with TRBD1 identical over 9 bases. Trimming took 4 bases from V and 5 from J; bases not matched to a gene: 10. Germline V gene data show CDR1 as MDHEN and CDR2 as SYDVKM. The CDR3 is made up of 16 amino acids.

Here the CDR3 reads CASIVGSGGYTDTQYF. CDR3 sequence (DNA): TGTGCCAGCATCGTGGGGAGCGGGGGGTACACAGATACGCAGTATTTT. The V and J genes are TRBV7-2 and TRBJ2-3; 9 positions agree with TRBD2. Germline assignment: CDR1 SGHTA and CDR2 FQGNSA. The J segment lost 2 bases and the V segment lost 7 bases, leaving 10 bases of the junction unmatched. This CDR3 has 16 amino acids.

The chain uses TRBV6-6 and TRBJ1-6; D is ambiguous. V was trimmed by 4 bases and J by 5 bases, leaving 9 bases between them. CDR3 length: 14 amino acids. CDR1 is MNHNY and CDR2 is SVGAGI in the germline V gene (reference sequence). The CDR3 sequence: CASSSVVNNSPLHF. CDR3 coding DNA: TGTGCCAGCAGTTCGGTAGTTAATAATTCACCCCTCCACTTT.

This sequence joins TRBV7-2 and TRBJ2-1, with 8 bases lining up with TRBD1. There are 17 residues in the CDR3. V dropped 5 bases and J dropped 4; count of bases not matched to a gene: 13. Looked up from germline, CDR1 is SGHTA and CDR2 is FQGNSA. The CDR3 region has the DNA TGTGCCAGCAGCCTCGGCAGGGGGCCACTCCTATACAATGAGCAGTTCTTC. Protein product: CASSLGRGPLLYNEQFF.

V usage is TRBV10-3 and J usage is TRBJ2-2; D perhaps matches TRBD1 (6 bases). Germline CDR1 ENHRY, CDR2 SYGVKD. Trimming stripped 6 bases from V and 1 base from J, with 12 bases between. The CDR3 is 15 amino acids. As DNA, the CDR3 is TGTGCCATCAGCTCTCAGGACAGGAACACCGGGGAGCTGTTTTTT. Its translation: CAISSQDRNTGELFF.

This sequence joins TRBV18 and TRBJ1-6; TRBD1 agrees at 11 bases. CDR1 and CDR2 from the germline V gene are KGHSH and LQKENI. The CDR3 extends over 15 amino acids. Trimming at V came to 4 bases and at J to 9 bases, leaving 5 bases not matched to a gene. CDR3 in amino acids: CASSLRDRGFSPLHF. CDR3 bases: TGTGCCAGCTCACTGCGGGACAGGGGGTTTTCACCCCTCCACTTT.

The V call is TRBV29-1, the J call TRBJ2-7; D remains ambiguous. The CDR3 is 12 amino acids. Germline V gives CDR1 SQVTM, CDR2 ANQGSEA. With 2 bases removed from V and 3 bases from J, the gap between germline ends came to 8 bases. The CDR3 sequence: CSVELDGYEQYF. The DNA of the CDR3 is TGCAGCGTTGAACTAGATGGCTACGAGCAGTACTTC.

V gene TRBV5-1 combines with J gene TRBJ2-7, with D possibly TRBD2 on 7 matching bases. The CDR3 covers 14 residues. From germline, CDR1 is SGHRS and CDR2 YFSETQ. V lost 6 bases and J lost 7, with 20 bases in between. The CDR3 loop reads CASTLDGGGREQYF. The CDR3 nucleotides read TGCGCCAGCACCCTCGATGGCGGGGGCAGGGAGCAGTACTTC.

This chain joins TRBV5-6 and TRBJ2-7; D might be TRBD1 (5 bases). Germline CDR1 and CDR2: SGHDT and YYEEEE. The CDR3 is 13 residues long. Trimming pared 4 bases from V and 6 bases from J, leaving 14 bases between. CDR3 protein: CASSPNRIGEQYF. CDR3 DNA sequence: TGTGCCAGCAGCCCGAACAGGATCGGCGAGCAGTACTTC.

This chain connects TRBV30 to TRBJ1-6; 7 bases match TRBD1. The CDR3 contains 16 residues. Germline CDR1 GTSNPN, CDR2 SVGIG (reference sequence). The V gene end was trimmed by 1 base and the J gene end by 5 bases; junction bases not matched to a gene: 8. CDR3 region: CAWSGPQGTHNSPLHF. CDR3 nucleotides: TGTGCCTGGAGTGGCCCACAGGGGACGCATAATTCACCCCTCCACTTT. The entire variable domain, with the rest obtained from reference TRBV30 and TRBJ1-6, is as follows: SQTIHQWPATLVQPVGSPLSLECTVEGTSNPNLYWYRQAAGRGLQLLFYSVGIGQISSEVPQNLSASRPQDRQFILSSKKLLLSDSGFYLCAWSGPQGTHNSPLHFGNGTRLTVT.

The CDR3 region is CASSVGQATNEKLFF. CDR3 coding DNA: TGTGCCAGCAGCGTGGGACAGGCAACTAATGAAAAACTGTTTTTT. V and J are TRBV7-9 and TRBJ1-4; 8 nucleotides match TRBD1. The CDR3 extends over 15 amino acids. Trimming took 5 bases from V and 0 from J; bases not matched to a gene: 2. From germline, CDR1 is SEHNR and CDR2 FQNEAQ (reference sequence). The complete variable domain, with remaining parts taken from reference TRBV7-9 and TRBJ1-4, reads DTGVSQNPRHKITKRGQNVTFRCDPISEHNRLYWYRQTLGQGPEFLTYFQNEAQLEKSRLLSDRFSAERPKGSFSTLEIQRTEQGDSAMYLCASSVGQATNEKLFFGSGTQLSVL.

This chain's CDR3 is CASSTDYGYTF. In DNA, the CDR3 is TGTGCCAGTAGTACAGACTATGGCTACACCTTC. This chain joins TRBV19 and TRBJ1-2; unclear D gene. The V gene lost 4 bases and the J gene lost 3 bases, with 3 bases spanning the gap. This CDR3 is built from 11 residues. The germline V gene has CDR1 LNHDA and CDR2 SQIVND (reference sequence).

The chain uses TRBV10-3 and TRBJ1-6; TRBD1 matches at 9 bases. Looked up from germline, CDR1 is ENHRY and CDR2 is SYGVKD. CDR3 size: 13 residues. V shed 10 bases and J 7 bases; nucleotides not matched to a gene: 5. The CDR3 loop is CATKGTGNSPLHF. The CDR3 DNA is TGTGCCACAAAAGGGACAGGGAATTCACCCCTCCACTTT.

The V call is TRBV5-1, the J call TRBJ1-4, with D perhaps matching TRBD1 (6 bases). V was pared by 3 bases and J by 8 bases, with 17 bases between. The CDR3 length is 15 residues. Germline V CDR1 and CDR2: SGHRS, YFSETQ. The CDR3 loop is CASSSRGGREEKLFF. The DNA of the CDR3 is TGCGCCAGCAGCTCTAGGGGGGGGCGTGAGGAAAAACTGTTTTTT.